The T cell receptor beta chain under discussion was sequenced for a study of T cells in localized non-small cell lung cancer. Whole-study results and caveats: Out of the top 100 tumor clones, a median roughly 50 were seen in adjacent lung. Higher blood T cell density tracked longer overall survival.

This clone was recorded only once. Its antigen is not identified. TCRdb's table, derived via immunoSEQ multiplex PCR, lists solely in-frame clones and lacks some. The sample includes roughly 23,000 clones, over 85% of them seen just once. Germline values: CDR1 LGHNA, CDR2 YNFKEQ. The CDR3 is made up of 19 amino acids. The ends lost 0 bases at V and 4 bases at J; junction bases unmatched: 13. The chain combines TRBV4-2 with TRBJ2-5; 11 positions match TRBD2. The starting material was peripheral blood, obtained before any cancer treatment. This receptor was obtained from a male donor at least 60 years old with stage I squamous cell lung carcinoma. CDR3 amino acids: CASSQDSGSGGGFGETQYF. The CDR3 DNA sequence: TGTGCCAGCAGCCAAGATTCGGGTAGCGGGGGGGGTTTTGGAGAGACCCAGTACTTC.